This T cell receptor (beta chain) was captured in a study of vaccination and CD4 T cells after COVID-19. Study context: Nasal swab PCR detected SARS-CoV-2 in convalescent patients, who comprised several mild cases and one severe case. Stimulation used overlapping spike peptides from SARS-CoV-2, HCoV-NL63, HCoV-OC43 and HCoV-229E.

This clonotype is medium-sized within its sample. Its antigen is as yet unknown. Germline CDR1 reads DFQATT; CDR2 reads SNEGSKA (reference sequence). The V segment lost 5 bases and the J segment 5 bases; nucleotides outside the gene matches: 9. The length of the CDR3 is 14 residues. Treatment indicated: roughly ten-day PBMC culture with coronavirus spike peptide pools or control peptides (ViraFEST assay). After expanding antigen-specific T cells with peptide pools, ViraFEST sequenced their TCRs. Cultured CD4+ T-cell DNA underwent Oncomine TCR Beta short-read sequencing. TCRdb re-called the PCR reads with MiXCR, one entry per CDR3 protein. The sample has about 2,700 distinct CDR3 sequences, 30% seen once.

The sequenced sample was CD4+ T cells from blood, cultured in vitro, obtained after SARS-CoV-2 vaccination. The sequence was collected from a human donor who had recovered from COVID-19. The chain employs TRBV20-1 and TRBJ2-7; TRBD1 aligns across 10 bases. The CDR3 DNA reads as TGCAGTGCTTCTGGGACAGGGGATATCGACGAGCAGTACTTC. It specifies CSASGTGDIDEQYF.